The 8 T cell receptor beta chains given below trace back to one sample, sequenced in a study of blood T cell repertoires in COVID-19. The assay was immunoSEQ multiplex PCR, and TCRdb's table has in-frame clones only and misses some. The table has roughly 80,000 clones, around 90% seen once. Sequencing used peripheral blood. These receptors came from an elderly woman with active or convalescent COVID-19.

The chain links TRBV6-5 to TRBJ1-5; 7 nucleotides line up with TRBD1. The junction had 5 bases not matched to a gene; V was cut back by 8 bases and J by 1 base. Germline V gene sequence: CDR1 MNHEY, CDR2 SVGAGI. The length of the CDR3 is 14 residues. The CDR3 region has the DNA TGTGCCAGCGACAGGGAATTAAGCAATCAGCCCCAGCATTTT. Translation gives CASDRELSNQPQHF.

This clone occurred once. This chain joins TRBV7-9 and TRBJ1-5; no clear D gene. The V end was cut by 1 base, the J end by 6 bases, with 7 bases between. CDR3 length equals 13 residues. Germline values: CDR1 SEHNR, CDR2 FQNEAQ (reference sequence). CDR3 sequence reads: CASSLDEGQPQHF. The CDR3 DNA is TGTGCCAGCAGCTTAGATGAGGGTCAGCCCCAGCATTTT.

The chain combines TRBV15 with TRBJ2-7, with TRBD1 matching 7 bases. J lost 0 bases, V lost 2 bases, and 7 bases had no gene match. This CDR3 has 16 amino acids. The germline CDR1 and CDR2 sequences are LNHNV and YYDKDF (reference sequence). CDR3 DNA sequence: TGTGCCACCAGCAGAACCCGGACAGGCCTCTCCTACGAGCAGTACTTC. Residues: CATSRTRTGLSYEQYF.

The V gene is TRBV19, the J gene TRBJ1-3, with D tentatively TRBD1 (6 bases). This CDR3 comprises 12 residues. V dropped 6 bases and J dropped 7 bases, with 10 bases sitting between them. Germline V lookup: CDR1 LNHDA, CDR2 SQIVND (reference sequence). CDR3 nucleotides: TGTGCCAGTAGCCAACAGGGCAACACCATATATTTT. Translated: CASSQQGNTIYF.

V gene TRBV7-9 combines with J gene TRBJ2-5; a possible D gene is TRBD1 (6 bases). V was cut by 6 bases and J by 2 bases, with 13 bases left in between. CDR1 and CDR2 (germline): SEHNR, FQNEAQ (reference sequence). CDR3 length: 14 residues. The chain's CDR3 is CASRYGTNQETQYF. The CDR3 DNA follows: TGTGCCAGCAGATACGGGACAAATCAAGAGACCCAGTACTTC.

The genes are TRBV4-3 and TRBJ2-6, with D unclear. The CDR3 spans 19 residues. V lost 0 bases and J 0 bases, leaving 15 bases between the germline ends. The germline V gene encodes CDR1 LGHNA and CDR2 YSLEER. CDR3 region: CASSQEHSSVYSGANVLTF. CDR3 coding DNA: TGCGCCAGCAGCCAAGAACACAGTTCCGTTTACTCTGGGGCCAACGTCCTGACTTTC.

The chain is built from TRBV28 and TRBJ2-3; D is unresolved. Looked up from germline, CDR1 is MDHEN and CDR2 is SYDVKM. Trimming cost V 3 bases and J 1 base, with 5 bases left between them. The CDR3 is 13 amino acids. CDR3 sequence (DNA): TGTGCCAGCAGTTTGGGCGGCACAGATACGCAGTATTTT. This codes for CASSLGGTDTQYF.

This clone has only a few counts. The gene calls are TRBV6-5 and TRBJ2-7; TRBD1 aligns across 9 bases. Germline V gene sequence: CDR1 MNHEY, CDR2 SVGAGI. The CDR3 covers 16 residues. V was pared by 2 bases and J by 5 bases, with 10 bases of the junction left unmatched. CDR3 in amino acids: CASSYAQQGARHEQYF. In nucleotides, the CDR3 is TGTGCCAGCAGTTACGCCCAACAGGGGGCGCGACACGAGCAGTACTTC.